This record covers a single TCR beta chain. This sample was taken from a study of T cell changes during pregnancy in multiple sclerosis. Repertoires were generated with immunoSEQ multiplex PCR, while TCRdb's copy carries only in-frame clones and drops some. Among about 32,000 clones listed, approximately 92% were seen once. The source material was CD8+ T cells from peripheral blood mononuclear cells, sampled in the second trimester of pregnancy. The receptor comes from a female donor with multiple sclerosis, enrolled in a pregnancy study.

CDR3 loop: CASSPTSYEQYF. CDR3 in DNA: TGTGCCAGCAGCCCTACCTCCTACGAGCAGTACTTC. J is TRBJ2-7 and V is TRBV5-6; D remains unclear. V shed 4 bases and J shed 0 bases, with 5 bases lying between them. The CDR3 contains 12 residues. Germline values: CDR1 SGHDT, CDR2 YYEEEE.